The 18 T cell receptor beta chains below come from one sample, sequenced in a study of sequential checkpoint blockade in melanoma. The treatment here: randomized to nivolumab then ipilimumab (arm A) or the reverse (arm B). Produced via immunoSEQ multiplex PCR; TCRdb's table is partial and in-frame only. The sample yields almost 20,000 clones, 65% to 90% seen once. Sequences were derived from CD8+ T cells sorted from blood (inferred from file names), sampled from a patient given nivolumab and ipilimumab in sequence. The receptors originated from a human donor with melanoma.

The rearrangement uses TRBV14 and TRBJ2-2; the D gene is possibly TRBD1 (5 bases). Trimming pared 0 bases from V and 4 bases from J, leaving 18 bases between. Germline V gene lookup returns CDR1 SGHDN and CDR2 FVKESK. The CDR3 loop spans 18 amino acids. CDR3 bases: TGTGCCAGCAGCCAAGACTCTCTTGTGGGGCCGGTCACCGGGGAGCTGTTTTTT. Translation: CASSQDSLVGPVTGELFF.

CDR3 coding DNA: TGCGCCAGCAGCCAAGGGAGACAGCTCTACGAGCAGTACTTC. It translates to CASSQGRQLYEQYF. This chain links TRBV4-3 with TRBJ2-7; D may be TRBD1 (5 bases). This CDR3 region has 14 residues. Between the trimmed V and J ends, which lost 1 base and 3 bases, there was a span of 10 bases. The germline V gene has CDR1 LGHNA and CDR2 YSLEER.

V and J are TRBV5-1 and TRBJ1-6, with D perhaps TRBD1 (6 bases). V shed 3 bases and J shed 8 bases, with 18 bases lying between them. Germline V gives CDR1 SGHRS, CDR2 YFSETQ. The CDR3 totals 16 residues. The CDR3 sequence: CASSWGTGTPDSPLHF. The CDR3 DNA reads TGCGCCAGCAGCTGGGGAACTGGGACACCTGATTCACCCCTCCACTTT.

V is TRBV14 and J is TRBJ2-1, with D perhaps matching TRBD2 (5 bases). Germline values: CDR1 SGHDN, CDR2 FVKESK. The CDR3 consists of 18 residues. The chain's CDR3 is CSGVLWSSSLSSYNEQFF. In nucleotides, the CDR3 is TGTTCCGGGGTTTTATGGTCTTCCTCTCTGAGCTCCTACAATGAGCAGTTCTTC.

This clone has only a few counts. The chain carries TRBV19 and TRBJ1-6, with D perhaps matching TRBD1 (5 bases). Germline V gene sequence: CDR1 LNHDA, CDR2 SQIVND (reference sequence). V dropped 3 bases and J dropped 7 bases, with 7 bases sitting between them. The CDR3 contains 13 residues. CDR3 in DNA: TGTGCCAGTAGTATGGGGGGAAATTCACCCCTCCACTTT. Translated: CASSMGGNSPLHF.

The chain uses TRBV6-1 and TRBJ2-5; 8 nucleotides agree with TRBD2. This CDR3 region has 14 residues. Germline CDR1 reads MNHNS; CDR2 reads SASEGT. Trimming took 3 bases from V and 5 from J; bases not matched to a gene: 5. The CDR3 sequence is CASSESSGAETQYF. The CDR3 nucleotides read TGTGCCAGCAGTGAGAGTAGCGGGGCCGAGACCCAGTACTTC.

The V gene is TRBV6-1, the J gene TRBJ1-1; D gene ambiguous. This CDR3 is built from 14 residues. Trimming pared 5 bases from V and 1 base from J, leaving 11 bases between. Germline CDR1 is MNHNS and CDR2 is SASEGT. The CDR3 region has the DNA TGTGCCAGCAGTACAGCTGAACCGAACACTGAAGCTTTCTTT. Encoded protein: CASSTAEPNTEAFF.

The chain uses TRBV4-1 and TRBJ2-5, with D possibly TRBD2 on 6 matching bases. The V end was cut by 3 bases, the J end by 4 bases, with 15 bases between. The CDR3 runs to 15 residues. CDR1 is MGHRA and CDR2 is YSYEKL in the germline V gene. CDR3 sequence: CASSQMGGPAETQYF. The CDR3 DNA reads as TGCGCCAGCAGCCAGATGGGGGGACCCGCAGAGACCCAGTACTTC.

The chain recombines TRBV5-8 with TRBJ1-4, with TRBD1 identical over 12 bases. CDR3 length: 17 residues. V was clipped by 4 bases and J by 2 bases; unmatched bases: 6. Germline V CDR1 and CDR2: SGHTS, YDEGEE. For the CDR3, the DNA is TGTGCCAGCAGCCAAGGGACAGGGGGCTTGACTAATGAAAAACTGTTTTTT. It encodes CASSQGTGGLTNEKLFF.

This chain links TRBV6-5 with TRBJ1-3; D is possibly TRBD1 (5 bases). V lost 2 bases and J lost 2, with 7 bases in between. The CDR3 loop spans 14 amino acids. Looked up from germline, CDR1 is MNHEY and CDR2 is SVGAGI. The CDR3 nucleotides read TGTGCCAGCAGTTACGGCAGGGCTGGAAACACCATATATTTT. Its protein is CASSYGRAGNTIYF.

The J gene is TRBJ2-5, the V gene TRBV28, with 7 bases lining up with TRBD1. The end of the DNA aligns better with TRBJ2-7, so the J call may be wrong. Germline CDR1 reads MDHEN; CDR2 reads SYDVKM. The CDR3 is made up of 15 amino acids. CDR3 bases: TGTGCCAGCAGTTTCACCCGGACAGGAATATACGAGCAGTACTTC. The encoded protein is CASSFTRTGIYEQYF.

The chain combines TRBV19 with TRBJ1-1; D gene unclear. V lost 6 bases and J lost 0, with 14 bases in between. Germline-derived CDR1 and CDR2 are LNHDA and SQIVND (reference sequence). This CDR3 is built from 15 residues. The CDR3, as DNA: TGTGCCAGTAGCCTCGCCGGGAGCATGAACACTGAAGCTTTCTTT. Protein sequence: CASSLAGSMNTEAFF.

The rearrangement uses TRBV28 and TRBJ1-1; D not resolved. This CDR3 region has 13 residues. Germline lookup yields CDR1 MDHEN and CDR2 SYDVKM. V was clipped by 6 bases and J by 3 bases, with 11 bases between them. DNA for the CDR3: TGTGCCAGCAGAACCGCCGGTTACACTGAAGCTTTCTTT. It codes for CASRTAGYTEAFF.

This chain links TRBV7-9 with TRBJ2-3; 11 bases map to TRBD2. The germline V gene has CDR1 SEHNR and CDR2 FQNEAQ (reference sequence). This CDR3 is built from 18 residues. Germline trimming cut 5 bases from V and 1 base from J; bases unmatched to any gene: 11. This CDR3 reads CASSGIAGGRRGTDTQYF. In DNA, the CDR3 is TGTGCCAGCAGCGGGATAGCGGGGGGGCGTAGAGGCACAGATACGCAGTATTTT. Full variable domain (remainder filled in from reference TRBV7-9 and TRBJ2-3): DTGVSQNPRHKITKRGQNVTFRCDPISEHNRLYWYRQTLGQGPEFLTYFQNEAQLEKSRLLSDRFSAERPKGSFSTLEIQRTEQGDSAMYLCASSGIAGGRRGTDTQYFGPGTRLTVL.

This chain links TRBV4-2 with TRBJ1-1, with unresolved D. The V gene's germline CDR1 is LGHNA and CDR2 YNFKEQ. The CDR3 contains 13 residues. V gave up 4 bases and J gave up 1 base, with 7 bases separating them. The CDR3 DNA reads as TGTGCCAGCAGCCCCGGTGGGAACACTGAAGCTTTCTTT. Translation: CASSPGGNTEAFF.

The chain combines TRBV6-6 with TRBJ2-3; 11 bases agree with TRBD1. After removal of 6 bases from V and 2 bases from J, the junction contained 4 bases not matched to a gene. CDR1 and CDR2 (germline): MNHNY, SVGAGI (reference sequence). The CDR3 loop spans 15 amino acids. The CDR3 reads CASRGQGGSTDTQYF. In nucleotides, the CDR3 is TGTGCCAGCAGGGGACAGGGGGGATCCACAGATACGCAGTATTTT.

The rearrangement joins TRBV7-3 to TRBJ2-5, with TRBD2 matching 8 bases. Germline CDR1 SGHTA, CDR2 FQGTGA. The CDR3 consists of 16 residues. V lost 4 bases to trimming and J lost 4 bases; unmatched junction nucleotides: 11. The DNA for the CDR3 is TGTGCCAGCAGCTCCGTAGCGGGGTATGAGGGAGAGACCCAGTACTTC. Its translation: CASSSVAGYEGETQYF.

V is TRBV28 and J is TRBJ2-2; 12 positions match TRBD2. The CDR3 is 16 residues long. V lost 1 base to trimming and J lost 6 bases; unmatched junction nucleotides: 3. Germline values: CDR1 MDHEN, CDR2 SYDVKM. Written as DNA, the CDR3 is TGTGCCAGCAGTTTATCTAGCGGGGGGGCCGCCGGGGAGCTGTTTTTT. Protein: CASSLSSGGAAGELFF.